The present T cell receptor (beta chain) was sequenced within a study of blood T cell repertoires in COVID-19. The germline CDR1 and CDR2 sequences are LGHNA and YSLEER. V dropped 0 bases and J dropped 6; count of bases not matched to a gene: 4. This CDR3 spans 15 amino acids. Clinical history reported by participants formed the basis on which cohorts were assigned. Only in-frame clones appear in the TCRdb table, and some are missing; sequencing was by immunoSEQ multiplex PCR. Of hundreds of thousands of clones in the sample, 87% were seen once. The chain carries TRBV4-3 and TRBJ2-1; 8 nucleotides agree with TRBD2. The receptor comes from a woman younger than 35 who had recovered from COVID-19. Sample: PBMCs or T cells enriched from blood (not recorded which). The CDR3 loop reads CASSQEAGTSNEQFF. The DNA for the CDR3 is TGCGCCAGCAGCCAAGAGGCCGGGACTAGCAATGAGCAGTTCTTC.